The table lists the clone carrying this TCR beta chain with a few counts. The CDR3 has 15 residues. CDR1 is KGHSH and CDR2 is LQKENI in the germline V gene. V shed 3 bases and J shed 0 bases, with 10 bases lying between them. The source of the sample is a study of blood T cell repertoires in COVID-19. Study as a whole: Samples taken during acute and convalescent COVID-19 were collected in the United States, Italy and Spain.

Original handling: Quantification of nucleated cells was approximated via reference gene primer amplification. Measured with immunoSEQ multiplex PCR; TCRdb has only the in-frame clones, and not every one. That table supplies the V and J calls and clone size; D and trimming were determined from the DNA. The data contain 200,000 to 300,000 clones, approximately 84% of them singletons. Participants were aged roughly 18 to 100 years from around 26 US areas. Sequenced sample: PBMCs or T cells enriched from blood (not recorded which). The receptor comes from a woman aged 40-49 years with acute COVID-19. The genes are TRBV18 and TRBJ2-3, with D perhaps matching TRBD2 (6 bases). CDR3 amino acids: CASSPRGTSTDTQYF. As DNA, the CDR3 is TGTGCCAGCTCACCTCGTGGGACTAGCACAGATACGCAGTATTTT.